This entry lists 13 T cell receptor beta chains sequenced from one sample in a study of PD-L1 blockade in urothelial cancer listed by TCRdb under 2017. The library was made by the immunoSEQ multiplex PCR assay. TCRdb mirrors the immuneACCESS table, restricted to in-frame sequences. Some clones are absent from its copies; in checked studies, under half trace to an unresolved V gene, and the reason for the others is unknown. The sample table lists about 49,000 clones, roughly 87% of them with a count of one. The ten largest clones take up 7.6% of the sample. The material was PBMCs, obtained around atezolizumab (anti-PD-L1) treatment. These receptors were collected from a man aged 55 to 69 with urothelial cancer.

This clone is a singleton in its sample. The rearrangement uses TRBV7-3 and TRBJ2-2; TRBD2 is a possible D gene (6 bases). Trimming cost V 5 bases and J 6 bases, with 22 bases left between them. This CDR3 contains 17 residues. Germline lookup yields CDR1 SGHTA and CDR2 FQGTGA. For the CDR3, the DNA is TGTGCCAGCAGCGCCCCGGTGGGCGGGATTGGGCCCGGGGAGCTGTTTTTT. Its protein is CASSAPVGGIGPGELFF.

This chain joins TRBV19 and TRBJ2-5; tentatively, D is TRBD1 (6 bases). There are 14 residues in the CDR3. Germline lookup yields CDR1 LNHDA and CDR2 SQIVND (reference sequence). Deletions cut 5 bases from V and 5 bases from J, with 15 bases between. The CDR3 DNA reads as TGTGCCAGTAGTGTGTCAGGGGTGTTGGAGACCCAGTACTTC. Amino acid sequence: CASSVSGVLETQYF.

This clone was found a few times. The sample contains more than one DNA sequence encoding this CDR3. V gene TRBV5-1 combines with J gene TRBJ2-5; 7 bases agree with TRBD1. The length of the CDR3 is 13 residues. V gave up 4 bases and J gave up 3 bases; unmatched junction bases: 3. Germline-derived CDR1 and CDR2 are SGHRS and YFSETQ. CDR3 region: CASSLGTEETQYF. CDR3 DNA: TGCGCCAGCAGCCTAGGGACAGAAGAGACCCAGTACTTC.

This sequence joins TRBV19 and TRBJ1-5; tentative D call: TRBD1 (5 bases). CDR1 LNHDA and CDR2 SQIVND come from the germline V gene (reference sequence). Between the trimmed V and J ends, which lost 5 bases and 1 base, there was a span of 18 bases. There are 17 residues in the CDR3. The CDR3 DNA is TGTGCCAGTAGTGATGGTGGAGGGGCAGGGAGCAATCAGCCCCAGCATTTT. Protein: CASSDGGGAGSNQPQHF. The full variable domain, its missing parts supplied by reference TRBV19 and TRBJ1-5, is DGGITQSPKYLFRKEGQNVTLSCEQNLNHDAMYWYRQDPGQGLRLIYYSQIVNDFQKGDIAEGYSVSREKKESFPLTVTSAQKNPTAFYLCASSDGGGAGSNQPQHFGDGTRLSIL.

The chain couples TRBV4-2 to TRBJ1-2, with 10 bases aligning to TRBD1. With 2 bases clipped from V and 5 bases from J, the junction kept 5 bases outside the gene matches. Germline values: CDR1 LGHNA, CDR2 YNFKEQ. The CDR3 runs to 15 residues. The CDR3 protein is CASSQSGTGEYGYTF. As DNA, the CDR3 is TGTGCCAGCAGCCAATCCGGGACAGGGGAGTATGGCTACACCTTC.

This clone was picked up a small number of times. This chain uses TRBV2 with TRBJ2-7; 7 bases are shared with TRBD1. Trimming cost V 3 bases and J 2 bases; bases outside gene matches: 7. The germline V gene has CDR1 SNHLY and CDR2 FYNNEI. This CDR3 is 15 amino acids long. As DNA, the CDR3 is TGTGCCAGCAGTGAGGTGGACAGGAATGCCTACGAGCAGTACTTC. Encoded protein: CASSEVDRNAYEQYF.

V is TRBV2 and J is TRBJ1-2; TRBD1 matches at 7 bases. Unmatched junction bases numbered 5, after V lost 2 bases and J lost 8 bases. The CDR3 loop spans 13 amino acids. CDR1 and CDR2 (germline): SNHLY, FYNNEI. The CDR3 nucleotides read TGTGCCAGCAGTGAACACAGGGGAGACGGCTACACCTTC. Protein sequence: CASSEHRGDGYTF.

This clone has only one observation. CDR3 DNA: TGCAGCGTTGATTCAGGGGGCGGAAAGACCCAGTACTTC. Protein product: CSVDSGGGKTQYF. V usage is TRBV29-1 and J usage is TRBJ2-5, with TRBD1 matching 8 bases. The germline CDR1 and CDR2 sequences are SQVTM and ANQGSEA. V trimming: 3 bases; J trimming: 6 bases; junction bases outside the gene matches: 6. This CDR3 comprises 13 residues.

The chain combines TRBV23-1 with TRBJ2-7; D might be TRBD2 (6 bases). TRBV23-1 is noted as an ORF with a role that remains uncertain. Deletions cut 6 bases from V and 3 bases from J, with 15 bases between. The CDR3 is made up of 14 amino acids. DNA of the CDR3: TGCGCCAGCAGCCTCCCTCTAGCGAACTACGAGCAGTACTTC. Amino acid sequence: CASSLPLANYEQYF.

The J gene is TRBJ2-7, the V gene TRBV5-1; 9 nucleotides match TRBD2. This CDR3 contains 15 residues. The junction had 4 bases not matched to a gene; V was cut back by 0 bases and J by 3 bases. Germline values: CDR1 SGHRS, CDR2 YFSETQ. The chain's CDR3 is CASSLVLAGSYEQYF. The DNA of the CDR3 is TGCGCCAGCAGCTTGGTGCTAGCGGGAAGCTACGAGCAGTACTTC.

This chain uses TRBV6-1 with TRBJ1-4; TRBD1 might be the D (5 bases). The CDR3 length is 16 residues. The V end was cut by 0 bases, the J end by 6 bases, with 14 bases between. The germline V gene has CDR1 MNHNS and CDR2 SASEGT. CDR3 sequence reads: CASSEAPGRGDEKLFF. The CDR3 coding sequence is TGTGCCAGCAGTGAAGCGCCCGGGAGGGGTGATGAAAAACTGTTTTTT.

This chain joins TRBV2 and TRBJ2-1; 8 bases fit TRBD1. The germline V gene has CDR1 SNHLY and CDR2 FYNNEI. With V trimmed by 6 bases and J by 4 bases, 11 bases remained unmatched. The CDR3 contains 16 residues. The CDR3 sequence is CASRGEGTGGYNEQFF. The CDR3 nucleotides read TGTGCCAGCAGAGGCGAGGGGACAGGAGGATACAATGAGCAGTTCTTC. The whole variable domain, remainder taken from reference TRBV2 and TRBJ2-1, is EPEVTQTPSHQVTQMGQEVILRCVPISNHLYFYWYRQILGQKVEFLVSFYNNEISEKSEIFDDQFSVERPDGSNFTLKIRSTKLEDSAMYFCASRGEGTGGYNEQFFGPGTRLTVL.

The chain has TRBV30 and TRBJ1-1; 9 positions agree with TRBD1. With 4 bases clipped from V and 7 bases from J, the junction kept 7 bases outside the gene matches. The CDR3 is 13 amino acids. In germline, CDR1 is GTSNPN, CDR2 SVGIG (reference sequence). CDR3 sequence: CAWTYDRGFEAFF. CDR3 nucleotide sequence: TGTGCCTGGACTTACGACAGGGGGTTTGAAGCTTTCTTT.